This entry is about one TCR beta chain. The sample belongs to a study of blood T cell repertoires in COVID-19. Turning to the study itself: Researchers got acute and convalescent COVID-19 samples from the United States, Italy and Spain. PBMCs, B-cell-depleted T cells, or T cells were the source of the cDNA or gDNA that made up the material.

Germline-derived CDR1 and CDR2 are MNHEY and SMNVEV (reference sequence). The length of the CDR3 is 16 residues. V gave up 3 bases and J gave up 2 bases; unmatched junction bases: 3. In the source study's methods: Researchers report that nucleated cell counts were estimated from reference gene primer amplification. The assay was immunoSEQ multiplex PCR, and TCRdb's table has in-frame clones only and misses some. Clone size and the V and J calls come from that table; the DNA yielded D and trimming. The sample includes about 33,000 clones, approximately 89% seen only once; the top ten take approximately 7%.

The chain has TRBV27 and TRBJ2-5; the match to TRBD2 covers 13 bases. The receptor was isolated from a human donor in a cohort sampled during active COVID-19. Sequenced material: peripheral blood. The CDR3 region is CASSFGTSGIQETQYF. CDR3 nucleotide sequence: TGTGCCAGCAGTTTCGGGACTAGCGGGATACAAGAGACCCAGTACTTC.